The rows below give T cell receptor beta chains drawn from one sample of a study of blood T cell repertoires in COVID-19. Data came from immunoSEQ multiplex PCR; TCRdb stores just in-frame clones and leaves some out. Of 85,000 to 110,000 clones listed, 84% were seen once; the top ten hold 9.5% to 15%. The sequenced sample was peripheral blood. The receptors shown here come from a human donor in a cohort sampled during active COVID-19. The conserved cysteine and the conserved F or W are not part of the CDR3 here. The D gene is left open where the match is weak.

V	J	D	CDR3
TRBV2	TRBJ2-7	TRBD1	ASSETEDRRKFYEQY
TRBV5-1	TRBJ2-7	TRBD2	ASSLYGTSGGHTYEQY
TRBV11-3	TRBJ1-2	NA	ASSFLRPTNYGYT
TRBV7-2	TRBJ1-2	NA	ASSSPRDGYT
TRBV7-2	TRBJ2-2	TRBD2	ASSLSGGTGELF
TRBV10-3	TRBJ2-7	NA	AIREGAREQY
TRBV30	TRBJ1-2	NA	AWSLQGQGYT
TRBV5-1	TRBJ2-6	TRBD1	ASREGQGAMGANVLT
TRBV25-1	TRBJ1-1	NA	ASSDRAQRNTEAF
TRBV19	TRBJ2-7	TRBD1	ASSIRTGGYEQY